The 5 T cell receptor beta chains presented below share a single source sample, sequenced in a study of shared clonotypes between healthy human individuals. Profiling relied on immunoSEQ multiplex PCR, and the TCRdb table lists in-frame clones only, not all of them. The repertoire consists of about 2.5 million clones, with roughly 92% occurring once and the leading ten covering more than 0.35%. Sample: naive CD4+ T cells from PBMCs. Subset of the sample: CD45RA+ positively selected. The receptors here all came from a man aged 18 to 29 in good health. Some clones in this sample may be carry-over from other donors' samples.

V and J are TRBV6-6 and TRBJ1-1; D gene ambiguous. The CDR3 totals 12 residues. Germline V gene sequence: CDR1 MNHNY, CDR2 SVGAGI (reference sequence). Between the trimmed V and J ends, which lost 6 bases and 1 base, there was a span of 6 bases. CDR3 sequence (DNA): TGTGCCAGCAGGCTCAGGAACACTGAAGCTTTCTTT. Translated, it gives CASRLRNTEAFF.

CDR3 sequence: CASSNLLGAGSSNTGELFF. CDR3 nucleotides: TGTGCCAGTAGTAACCTCCTTGGAGCGGGATCTTCGAACACCGGGGAGCTGTTTTTT. The V and J genes are TRBV19 and TRBJ2-2; TRBD2 agrees at 7 bases. The ends lost 4 bases at V and 0 bases at J; junction bases unmatched: 14. The germline V gene has CDR1 LNHDA and CDR2 SQIVND (reference sequence). This CDR3 comprises 19 residues.

In this sample, this clone turned up once. The V and J genes are TRBV7-9 and TRBJ2-7; a possible D gene is TRBD1 (7 bases). Germline V gene data show CDR1 as SEHNR and CDR2 as FQNEAQ (reference sequence). The CDR3 has 12 amino acids. The V and J ends lost 8 bases and 2 bases respectively, with 10 bases between them. In nucleotides, the CDR3 is TGTGCCAGCGGAGGGGGCCCCTACGAGCAGTACTTC. Its protein product is CASGGGPYEQYF.

The V call is TRBV7-3, the J call TRBJ2-1; 7 bases agree with TRBD2. Germline V gene sequence: CDR1 SGHTA, CDR2 FQGTGA. This CDR3 has 15 residues. The V gene end was trimmed by 4 bases and the J gene end by 5 bases; junction bases not matched to a gene: 8. CDR3 residues: CASSSSGTINNEQFF. The CDR3 bases are TGTGCCAGCAGCTCCTCCGGGACTATTAACAATGAGCAGTTCTTC.

This chain links TRBV7-2 with TRBJ1-5; possible D gene TRBD1, 6 bases. Trimming took 4 bases from V and 5 from J, leaving 12 bases between them. Germline values: CDR1 SGHTA, CDR2 FQGNSA. The CDR3 has 14 amino acids. The CDR3 reads CASSSGTLYQPQHF. The CDR3 DNA reads as TGTGCCAGCAGCTCCGGGACACTTTATCAGCCCCAGCATTTT.